Listed here is a single T cell receptor beta chain. Its cognate antigen has yet to be identified. No base qualities exist here, and no much larger clone lies one base off it. The data were taken from a study of metastatic and nonmetastatic thyroid tumors (TCRdb year 2020). Regarding the research as a whole: For patients with malignant and with benign thyroid disease, the researchers compared repertoires between peripheral blood samples and tumor or nodule tissue samples. General study outcomes and caveats: In both blood and tumor samples, malignant tumors were reported to have significantly higher TCR beta diversity than benign nodules.

The library was built by means of PCR. Sequencer: Illumina HiSeq 4000. High-throughput sequencing was used to profile the TCR beta-chain CDR3 region of each patient. Processing in the source paper ran as follows. A classifier to discriminate distant-metastatic papillary thyroid cancer patients was built from CDR3 differences across clinicopathological groups. The Shannon index was used to assess repertoire diversity, and the Morisita-Horn index was used to assess tumor-blood repertoire similarity. TCRdb passed the public sequencing reads through fastp at Q25 and MiXCR, retaining productive beta sequences. Here the V and J calls rest on TCRdb's processing, not on the authors' analysis. Present in this sample are nearly 35,000 clones, approximately 17% of which were seen just once. Together, the top ten hold roughly 7% of the sample. Before undergoing thyroid surgery, none of the patients had been given any kind of treatment. Using T-cell receptor beta sequencing, the researchers looked back retrospectively at clinical samples from patients, gathered between about 2011 and 2018.

Specimen: blood. This TCR was recovered from a female donor with papillary thyroid cancer or a benign thyroid nodule (not recorded which). Some clones in this sample may be carry-over from other donors' samples.

The bases read TGTGCCAGCAACCCCGGCAGGGGGCAACGTGGCTACACCTTC. Its protein reads: CASNPGRGQRGYTF. The chain links TRBV6-1 with TRBJ1-2; 8 bases in the middle match TRBD1. CDR1 MNHNS and CDR2 SASEGT are derived from the germline V gene. Its CDR3 holds 14 amino acids, cysteine through phenylalanine. The CDR3 DNA has 42 bases and is translated from base 1. Germline trimming: 7 bases from V, 7 bases from J; junction bases outside gene matches: 11.